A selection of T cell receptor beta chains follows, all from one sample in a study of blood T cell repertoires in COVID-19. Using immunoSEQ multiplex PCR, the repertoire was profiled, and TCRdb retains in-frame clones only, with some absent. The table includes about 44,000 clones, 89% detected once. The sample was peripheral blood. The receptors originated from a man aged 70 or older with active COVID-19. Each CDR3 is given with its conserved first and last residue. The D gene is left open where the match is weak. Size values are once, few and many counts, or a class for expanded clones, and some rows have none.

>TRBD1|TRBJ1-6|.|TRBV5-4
CASSLTAGQGGSPLHF
TGTGCCAGCAGTTTAACCGCGGGACAGGGTGGTTCACCCCTCCACTTT
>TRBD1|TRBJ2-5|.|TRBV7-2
CASSSRDRGETQYF
TGTGCCAGCAGCTCGCGGGACAGGGGTGAGACCCAGTACTTC
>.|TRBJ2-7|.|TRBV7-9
CASSPASRQSYEQYF
TGTGCCAGCAGCCCGGCTTCGAGACAGTCCTACGAGCAGTACTTC
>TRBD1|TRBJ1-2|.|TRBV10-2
CASRPSGTGDYGYTF
TGCGCCAGCAGGCCCTCCGGGACAGGGGACTATGGCTACACCTTC
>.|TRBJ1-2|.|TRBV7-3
CASSLREGGGYTF
TGTGCCAGCAGCTTACGGGAGGGCGGTGGCTACACCTTC
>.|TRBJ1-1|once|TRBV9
CASSDQPEAETEAFF
TGTGCCAGCAGCGACCAACCCGAGGCGGAGACTGAAGCTTTCTTT
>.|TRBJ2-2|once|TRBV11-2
CASSLVLNTGELFF
TGTGCCAGCAGCTTAGTACTGAACACCGGGGAGCTGTTTTTT
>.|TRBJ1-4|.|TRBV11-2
CASSLALQGTGLFF
TGTGCCAGCAGCTTAGCTCTGCAGGGGACGGGACTGTTTTTT
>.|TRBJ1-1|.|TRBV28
CASRPGESEAFF
TGTGCCAGCAGGCCAGGGGAATCTGAAGCTTTCTTT
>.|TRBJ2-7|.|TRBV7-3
CASSFSGTGEQYF
TGTGCCAGCAGCTTCTCCGGAACGGGCGAGCAGTACTTC
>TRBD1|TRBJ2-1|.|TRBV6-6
CASSRQGSNEQFF
TGTGCCAGCAGTAGACAGGGATCCAATGAGCAGTTCTTC
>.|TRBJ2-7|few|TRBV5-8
CASSLYSYEQYF
TGTGCCAGCAGCCTTTACTCCTACGAGCAGTACTTC
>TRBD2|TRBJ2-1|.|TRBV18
CASSPQTSGGSEQFF
TGTGCCAGCTCACCGCAGACTAGCGGGGGAAGCGAGCAGTTCTTC
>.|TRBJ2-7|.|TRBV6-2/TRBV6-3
CASSYSLSSYEQYF
TGTGCCAGCAGTTACTCACTAAGCTCCTACGAGCAGTACTTC
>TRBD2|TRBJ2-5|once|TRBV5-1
CASRWTSGGAGTQYF
TGCGCCAGCAGATGGACTAGCGGGGGGGCAGGGACCCAGTACTTC
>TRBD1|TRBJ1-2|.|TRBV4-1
CASSQDSTPGQGNSYTF
TGCGCCAGCAGCCAAGATAGCACCCCGGGACAGGGGAATAGCTACACCTTC
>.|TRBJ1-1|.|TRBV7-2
CASSLAPAADTEAFF
TGTGCCAGCAGCTTAGCCCCTGCGGCGGACACTGAAGCTTTCTTT
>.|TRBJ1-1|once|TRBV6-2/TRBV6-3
CASSYSYTEAFF
TGTGCCAGCAGTTATAGTTACACTGAAGCTTTCTTT
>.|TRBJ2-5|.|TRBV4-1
CASSQEPGGETQYF
TGCGCCAGCAGCCAAGAACCAGGAGGGGAGACCCAGTACTTC
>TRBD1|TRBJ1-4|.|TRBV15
CATSRAATGREKLFF
TGTGCCACCAGCAGAGCGGCGACAGGGCGTGAAAAACTGTTTTTT
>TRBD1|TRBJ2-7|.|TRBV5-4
CASSSGGRQGDSYEQYF
TGTGCCAGCAGCTCTGGGGGGCGACAGGGGGACTCCTACGAGCAGTACTTC
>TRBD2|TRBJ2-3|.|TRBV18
CASSPLASGDTDTQYF
TGTGCCAGCTCACCTTTAGCTAGCGGTGACACAGATACGCAGTATTTT
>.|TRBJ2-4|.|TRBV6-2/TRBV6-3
CASSPSTVLAKNIQYF
TGTGCCAGCAGCCCCTCTACAGTCCTAGCCAAAAACATTCAGTACTTC
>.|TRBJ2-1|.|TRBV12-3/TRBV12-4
CASSKADYNEQFF
TGTGCCAGCAGTAAGGCGGATTACAATGAGCAGTTCTTC
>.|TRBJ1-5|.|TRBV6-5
CASGRMGGQPQHF
TGTGCCAGCGGAAGGATGGGCGGGCAGCCCCAGCATTTT
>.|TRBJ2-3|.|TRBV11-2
CASSVTTSDTDTQYF
TGTGCCAGCAGCGTGACTACCTCTGACACAGATACGCAGTATTTT
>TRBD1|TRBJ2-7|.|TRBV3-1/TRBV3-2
CASSQGTGWYF
TGTGCCAGCAGCCAAGGGACAGGGTGGTACTTC
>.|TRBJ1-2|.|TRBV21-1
CASSSQVGQLYGYTF
TGTGCCAGCAGTTCTCAGGTGGGGCAGTTATATGGCTACACCTTC
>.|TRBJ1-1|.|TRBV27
CASSLFRATEAFF
TGTGCCAGCAGTTTATTCAGGGCCACTGAAGCTTTCTTT
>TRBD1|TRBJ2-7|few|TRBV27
CASSLKGQFYEQYF
TGTGCCAGCAGTTTAAAGGGACAGTTCTACGAGCAGTACTTC
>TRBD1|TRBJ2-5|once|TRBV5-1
CASSGLQGRSQETQYF
TGCGCCAGCAGCGGCTTACAGGGGAGATCCCAGGAGACCCAGTACTTC
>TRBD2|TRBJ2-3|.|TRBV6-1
CASSDPSGGRGRQYF
TGTGCCAGCAGTGACCCAAGCGGGGGCCGCGGGAGGCAGTATTTT
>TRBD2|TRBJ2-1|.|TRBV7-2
CASSSWTSGGALNEQFF
TGTGCCAGCAGCTCCTGGACTAGCGGGGGGGCATTGAATGAGCAGTTCTTC
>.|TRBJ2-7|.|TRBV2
CASSAGSYEQYF
TGTGCCAGCTCCGCAGGGTCCTACGAGCAGTACTTC
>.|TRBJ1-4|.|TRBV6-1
CASSEVAGKSTNEKLFF
TGTGCCAGCAGTGAAGTGGCGGGCAAATCGACTAATGAAAAACTGTTTTTT
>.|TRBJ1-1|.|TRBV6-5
CASSRSLNTEAFF
TGTGCCAGCAGTCGGAGCCTGAACACTGAAGCTTTCTTT
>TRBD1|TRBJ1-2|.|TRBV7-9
CASSFDRGSADYTF
TGTGCCAGCAGCTTTGACAGGGGATCGGCTGACTACACCTTC
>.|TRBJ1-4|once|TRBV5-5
CASSSGNTNEKLFF
TGTGCCAGCAGCTCAGGGAACACTAATGAAAAACTGTTTTTT
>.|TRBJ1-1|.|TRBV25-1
CASSPVRVGVNTEAFF
TGTGCCAGCAGTCCGGTTAGGGTGGGAGTGAACACTGAAGCTTTCTTT
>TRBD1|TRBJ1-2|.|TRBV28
CATNLPQGHGYGYTF
TGTGCCACCAACCTTCCACAGGGGCACGGCTATGGCTACACCTTC
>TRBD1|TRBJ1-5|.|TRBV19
CASSTSTGQGAFGNQPQHF
TGTGCCAGTAGTACCTCTACGGGACAGGGGGCTTTTGGCAATCAGCCCCAGCATTTT
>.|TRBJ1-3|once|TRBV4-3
CASSQVAGNTIYF
TGCGCCAGCAGCCAAGTCGCTGGAAACACCATATATTTT
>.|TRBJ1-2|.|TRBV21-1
CASSKPGNYGYTF
TGTGCCAGCAGCAAACCAGGGAACTATGGCTACACCTTC
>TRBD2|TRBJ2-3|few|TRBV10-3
CAISKAGGVSDTQYF
TGTGCCATCAGTAAAGCGGGGGGGGTTTCAGATACGCAGTATTTT
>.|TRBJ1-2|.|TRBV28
CASSVQGSWYGYTF
TGTGCCAGCAGTGTTCAGGGGTCTTGGTATGGCTACACCTTC
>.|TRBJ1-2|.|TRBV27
CASSSGANYGYTF
TGTGCCAGCAGCTCAGGGGCTAACTATGGCTACACCTTC
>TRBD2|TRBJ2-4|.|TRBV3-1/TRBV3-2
CASSQDFGGGPRLAKNIQYF
TGTGCCAGCAGCCAAGATTTTGGCGGGGGGCCTCGTTTAGCCAAAAACATTCAGTACTTC
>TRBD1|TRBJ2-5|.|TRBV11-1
CASSLAVTGGKETQYF
TGTGCCAGCAGCTTAGCGGTAACAGGGGGTAAGGAGACCCAGTACTTC
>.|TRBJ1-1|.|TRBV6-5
CASSTPSAGNTEAFF
TGTGCCAGCAGTACCCCCAGTGCAGGGAACACTGAAGCTTTCTTT
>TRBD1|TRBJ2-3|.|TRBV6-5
CASRDRQGITDTQYF
TGTGCCAGCAGGGATCGACAGGGTATCACAGATACGCAGTATTTT